This T cell receptor (beta chain) was observed in a study of T cell clonotyping in hematopoietic cell transplantation (dated by TCRdb to about 2021). Looking at the study overall: A total of under 150 blood samples were gathered in the study from roughly 40 consecutive transplant recipients along with their related donors. Recruitment of patients was conducted between late 2015 and early 2017, and follow-up was continued until late 2020 or death.

The time point label for this specimen denotes: 180 days after allo-HCT. Blood from recipients was drawn roughly 28 days before transplant, then again at days 30, 100 and 180 after transplant. Using Nuclei Lysis Solution, genomic DNA was extracted from unfractionated peripheral blood mononuclear cells that were either fresh or cryopreserved. In this sample, this clone turned up a few times. The specificity of this receptor is unknown. No base qualities exist here, and no much larger clone lies one base off it. With the immunoSEQ assay, which is a bias-controlled multiplex PCR relying on V- and J-specific primers, TCR beta CDR3 regions were amplified from genomic DNA. In a second PCR step, a proprietary barcode and Illumina adapter sequences were attached to the CDR3 amplicons. CDR3 libraries were sequenced on an Illumina MiSeq instrument. Per the source publication's procedure: immunoSEQ Analyzer 3.0 was used for export and quality control, with R Bioconductor and Immunarch used for downstream analyses. Only productive rearrangements in the normalized downsampled data set were used to calculate repertoire metrics. Pathologically expanded clonotypes were defined as those larger than 5 templates in the normalized cohort. The Inverse Simpson Index served as the measure of repertoire diversity. CMV-specificity analyses were carried out on the non-normalized data set to capture all clonotypes. TCRdb stores this immuneACCESS table with in-frame sequences only. Part of the clones is absent; in the studies checked, under half of the shortfall reflects unresolved V genes, and no reason is known for the rest. The V and J calls and clone size are taken from that table; D and trimming were inferred from the DNA. For this sample the table gives just under 5,500 clones, of which 26% were detected only once. The top ten clones comprise 14% of the sample.

Overall study results and their limits: Donor and pretransplant recipient Inverse Simpson Index values predicted broader posttransplant TCR repertoire diversity. Just a small fraction of recipient repertoires overlapped with donor repertoires, and more than 95% appeared de novo at the given depth. After transplant, TCR diversity in recipients dropped, and pathologically expanded clonotypes increased progressively from day 30 to day 180. The sample size was limited, and because cells were not sorted, the contributions of CD4 and CD8 repertoires could not be separated.

Inclusive of the bounding cysteine and phenylalanine, the CDR3 is 14 residues long. Of all the DNA, just the CDR3 is kept, 42 bases in frame from base 1. The CDR1 and CDR2 encoded by the germline V gene are MNHEY and SVGAGI. Trimming leaves V shorter by 2 bases and J shorter by 8 bases, with the junction holding 5 bases beyond the gene matches. The receptor chain draws on TRBV6-5 and TRBJ2-1; TRBD2 lines up with 8 middle nucleotides. This TCR was recovered from a male patient aged 40-55 years who had an allogeneic stem cell transplant from an unrelated donor, so the T cells may come from the graft donor. Some clones in this sample may be carry-over from other donors' samples. Source: peripheral blood mononuclear cells, taken 180 days after allogeneic stem cell transplant. The DNA sequence is as follows: TGTGCCAGCAGTTACAAGCGGGAGAGCCATGAGCAGTTCTTC. It specifies CASSYKRESHEQFF.